The text below deals with one T cell receptor (beta chain). Using immunoSEQ multiplex PCR, the repertoire was profiled, and TCRdb retains in-frame clones only, with some absent. The sample has around 150,000 clones; 82% are singletons. This entry belongs to a study of cytomegalovirus exposure and HLA in healthy donors. Across the whole study: A later analysis reported the same platform for the 110 or so validation repertoires and the approximately 700 first-cohort repertoires.

This CDR3 is built from 14 residues. Trimming took off 1 base at V and 7 bases at J, with 10 bases between the two ends. Germline assignment: CDR1 SGHDN and CDR2 FVKESK. The rearrangement uses TRBV14 and TRBJ1-4, with unresolved D. This receptor was identified in a man in his thirties or forties in good health and CMV-seropositive. The sequencing sample was made of PBMCs. CDR3 protein: CASSQVRGGEKLFF. Here the CDR3 DNA reads TGTGCCAGCAGCCAAGTCCGCGGCGGTGAAAAACTGTTTTTT.